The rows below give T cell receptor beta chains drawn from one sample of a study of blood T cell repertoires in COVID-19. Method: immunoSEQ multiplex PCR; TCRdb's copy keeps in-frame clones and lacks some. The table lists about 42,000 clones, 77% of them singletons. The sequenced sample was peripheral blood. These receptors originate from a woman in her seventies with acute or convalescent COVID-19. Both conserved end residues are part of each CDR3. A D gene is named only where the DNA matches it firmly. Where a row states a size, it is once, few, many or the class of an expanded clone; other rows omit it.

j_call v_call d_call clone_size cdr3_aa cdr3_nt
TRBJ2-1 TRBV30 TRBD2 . CAWSVRGGLADPHEQFF TGTGCCTGGAGTGTACGGGGGGGACTAGCGGATCCCCATGAGCAGTTCTTC
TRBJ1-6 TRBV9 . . CASSKSSYNSPLHF TGTGCCAGCAGCAAGAGCTCCTATAATTCACCCCTCCACTTT
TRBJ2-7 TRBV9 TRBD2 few CASSVGLAGIWEQYF TGTGCCAGCAGCGTAGGTCTAGCGGGGATTTGGGAGCAGTACTTC
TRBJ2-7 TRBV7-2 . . CASSFDNSYEQYF TGTGCCAGCAGCTTTGACAACTCCTACGAGCAGTACTTC
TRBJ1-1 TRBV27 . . CASSGGLDTEAFF TGTGCCAGCAGTGGGGGCCTAGACACTGAAGCTTTCTTT
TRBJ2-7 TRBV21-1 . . CASSKECGKDRSTYEQYF TGTGCCAGCAGCAAAGAGTGCGGAAAGGACAGGTCGACCTACGAGCAGTACTTC
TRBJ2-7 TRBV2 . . CASSLGYEQYF TGTGCCAGCAGTCTCGGTTACGAGCAGTACTTC
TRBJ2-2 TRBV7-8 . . CASSRWTTPAGELFF TGCGCCAGCAGCCGCTGGACAACACCAGCCGGGGAGCTGTTTTTT
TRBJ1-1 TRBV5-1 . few CASSLSIDPMNTEAFF TGCGCCAGCAGCTTGAGTATCGATCCTATGAACACTGAAGCTTTCTTT
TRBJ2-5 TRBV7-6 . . CASSFDGLPQETQYF TGTGCCAGCAGCTTCGATGGACTCCCCCAAGAGACCCAGTACTTC
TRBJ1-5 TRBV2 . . CASSEWGQRNQPQHF TGTGCCAGCAGTGAATGGGGACAAAGGAATCAGCCCCAGCATTTT
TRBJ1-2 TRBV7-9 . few CASSPFRTSHGYTF TGTGCCAGCAGCCCGTTTCGGACTTCCCATGGCTACACCTTC
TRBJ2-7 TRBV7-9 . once CASSQTGPYEQYF TGTGCCAGCAGCCAGACAGGTCCCTACGAGCAGTACTTC
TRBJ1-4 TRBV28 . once CASRQGLREKLFF TGTGCCAGCAGACAGGGTTTGAGGGAAAAACTGTTTTTT
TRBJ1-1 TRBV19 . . CASSIVGRDYTEAFF TGTGCCAGTAGTATAGTGGGCAGGGACTACACTGAAGCTTTCTTT
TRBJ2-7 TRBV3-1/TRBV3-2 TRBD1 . CASSPGTAYEQYF TGTGCCAGCAGTCCTGGGACAGCCTACGAGCAGTACTTC
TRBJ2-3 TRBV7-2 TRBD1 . CASSSGQGLDTQYF TGTGCCAGCAGCTCGGGACAGGGCTTAGATACGCAGTATTTT
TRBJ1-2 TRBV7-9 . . CASSLDRTRGYTF TGTGCCAGCAGCTTAGACAGGACGAGGGGCTACACCTTC
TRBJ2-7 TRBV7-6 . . CASSLEVHGSGYEQYF TGTGCCAGCAGCCTAGAGGTTCATGGTAGCGGCTACGAGCAGTACTTC
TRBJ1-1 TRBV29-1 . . CSVVEGTEAFF TGCAGCGTCGTTGAGGGCACTGAAGCTTTCTTT
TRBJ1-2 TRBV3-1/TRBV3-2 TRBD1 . CASSRGQGRNYGYTF TGTGCCAGCAGCAGAGGACAGGGTAGAAACTATGGCTACACCTTC
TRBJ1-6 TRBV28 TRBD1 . CASETGGYNSPLHF TGTGCCAGCGAGACAGGGGGATATAATTCACCCCTCCACTTT